This T cell receptor beta chain was obtained from a study of T cells after yellow fever vaccination. As for the study in general: Preparation used SMART-Seq v4 Ultra Low Input for the low-cell-number fractions. General observations from the study: Just a small share of clonotypes turned up in the CD4 compartment as well as the CD8 compartment. Abundant contaminating clonotypes from the bulk population could appear in FACS-sorted repertoires.

This clonotype was observed many times. Its antigen is not known. The junction departs from germline at one end; a sequencing error may be responsible. Conversion of TCR transcripts into cDNA relied on 5'RACE template switching, which added a universal primer site and UMIs. TCRdb re-analysed the 5' RACE reads in MiXCR, keeping a single row per CDR3 protein. The sample has about 340,000 distinct CDR3 sequences; roughly an eighth are singletons. The sequences come from CD4+ T cells sorted from PBMCs, collected 15 days after the yellow fever booster vaccination. The origin of this receptor is a man younger than 35 who received the YFV17D yellow fever vaccine.

CDR3: CASSLSGDTQYF. CDR3 coding DNA: TGTGCCAGCAGCCTAAGCGGAGATACGCAGTATTTT. J is TRBJ2-3 and V is TRBV5-1; D perhaps matches TRBD2 (5 bases). Germline CDR1 reads SGHRS; CDR2 reads YFSETQ. The CDR3 sequence is 12 residues long.